This is a list of T cell receptor beta chains from one sample in a study of tumor-infiltrating lymphocytes in primary liver carcinoma. In TCRdb, the multiplex PCR reads were re-called with MiXCR into one record per CDR3 protein. Seen here are tens of thousands of distinct CDR3 sequences, 65% to 85% observed once, and the top ten hold 24%. Sequencing input: liver tumor tissue from sampling region 5. All receptors come from a man aged 40-49 years with primary liver carcinoma and hepatitis B virus infection. Both conserved end residues are part of each CDR3. A D gene is named only where the DNA matches it firmly. Clone size, where shown, is once, few, many, or a class for clones that have expanded.

>TRBV30|.|TRBJ2-2|.
CAWDAWTDTGELSF
TGTGCCTGGGACGCATGGACAGACACCGGGGAGCTGTCTTTT
>TRBV29-1|.|TRBJ2-5|.
CSVESTWSQTQYF
TGCAGCGTTGAATCAACATGGAGTCAGACCCAGTACTTC
>TRBV4-3|TRBD2|TRBJ2-2|.
CASGQTTSGRTNTGELFF
TGCGCCAGCGGCCAAACCACTAGCGGACGTACGAACACCGGGGAGCTGTTTTTC
>TRBV29-1|.|TRBJ2-5|once
CRVWGEQETQYF
TGCAGAGTTTGGGGGGAACAAGAGACCCAGTACTTC
>TRBV29-1|TRBD2|TRBJ2-5|.
CSVRTSGSWTETQYF
TGCAGCGTTAGGACTAGTGGGAGTTGGACAGAGACCCAGTACTTC
>TRBV12-3/TRBV12-4|.|TRBJ1-5|.
CASTRGTAINQPEHF
TGTGCCAGCACACGAGGCACCGCAATAAATCAGCCCGAGCATTTT
>TRBV29-1|TRBD2|TRBJ2-1|few
CSVWGLACNDQFF
TGCAGCGTGTGGGGACTAGCTTGCAATGATCAGTTCTTC
>TRBV6-1|.|TRBJ2-5|.
CANSENLMGAAVGETQYF
TGCGCCAACAGTGAAAATTTAATGGGGGCGGCCGTTGGAGAGACCCAGTATTTC
>TRBV4-2|.|TRBJ2-2|medium-sized
CASSPERSTGELFF
TGTGCCAGCAGCCCGGAACGTTCCACCGGGGAGCTGTTTTTT
>TRBV29-1|.|TRBJ2-7|.
CSVNLQGSYEQYF
TGCAGCGTGAACTTACAGGGCTCCTACGAGCAGTACTTC
>TRBV30|.|TRBJ1-1|many
CAWSVRPATEAFF
TGTGCCTGGAGTGTAAGACCGGCCACTGAAGCTTTCTTT
>TRBV24-1|TRBD2|TRBJ2-3|.
CAISGRGTTSTGTQYF
TGTGCCATCAGTGGGAGGGGAACGACTAGCACAGGTACGCAGTATTTT
>TRBV30|TRBD1|TRBJ1-2|.
CDWSAQTGDHDYTF
TGTGACTGGAGTGCCCAGACAGGGGATCATGACTACACCTTC
>TRBV29-1|.|TRBJ1-5|.
CGVVAQINRPQHF
TGCGGCGTTGTCGCACAGATCAATCGGCCCCAGCATTTT
>TRBV11-2|.|TRBJ2-7|.
CASTSNGNSYEQYF
TGTGCCAGCACTTCTAACGGGAACTCCTATGAGCAGTACTTC
>TRBV2|TRBD2|TRBJ2-7|.
CARRGGAGGSYEQYF
TGTGCCAGGAGAGGAGGGGCGGGAGGGTCATACGAGCAGTACTTC
>TRBV5-1|.|TRBJ2-2|.
CASGFYTGELLF
TGCGCCAGCGGTTTTTACACCGGGGAGCTGCTTTTT
>TRBV10-3|.|TRBJ2-5|.
CATSIPTGRYF
TGTGCCACCTCAATACCCACCGGCAGGTACTTC
>TRBV12-3/TRBV12-4|TRBD1|TRBJ1-6|.
CVSSLTGQGSLLHF
TGTGTCAGCAGTTTAACGGGACAGGGTTCACTCCTCCACTTT
>TRBV5-4|.|TRBJ2-1|.
CASSPGGGGYVDEQFF
TGTGCCAGCAGCCCTGGCGGAGGGGGCTATGTGGATGAGCAGTTCTTC
>TRBV29-1|.|TRBJ2-2|.
CSVSAGIGELFF
TGCAGCGTTTCGGCAGGTATCGGGGAGCTGTTTTTT
>TRBV30|TRBD1|TRBJ1-1|many
CASQGNMNTEAFF
TGTGCCTCACAGGGGAATATGAACACTGAAGCTTTCTTT
>TRBV28|TRBD2|TRBJ2-1|once
CASSFAGLAGLSSYNEQSF
TGTGCCAGTAGTTTTGCGGGACTAGCGGGATTAAGCTCCTACAATGAGCAGTCCTTC
>TRBV10-3|.|TRBJ2-4|.
CAISDNWKASNIQYF
TGTGCCATCAGTGATAACTGGAAAGCCAGTAACATTCAGTACTTC
>TRBV11-2|.|TRBJ1-5|.
CTSSIVGVTGSNKPQHF
TGTACCAGCAGCATAGTAGGGGTAACAGGGAGCAATAAGCCCCAGCATTTT
>TRBV7-8|.|TRBJ2-1|.
CASSLIDAFEQLF
TGTGCTAGCAGTTTAATAGACGCGTTCGAGCAGTTATTC
>TRBV6-2/TRBV6-3|.|TRBJ1-5|.
CASGSTLSVRGGNQPQHF
TGTGCCAGCGGCTCGACCTTATCGGTCAGGGGTGGCAATCAGCCCCAGCATTTT
>TRBV7-9|.|TRBJ1-1|.
CASRLRDSDTEAFF
TGTGCCAGCAGGTTACGTGACAGCGACACTGAAGCTTTCTTT
>TRBV11-3|.|TRBJ2-3|.
CATCNNTDAQYF
TGTGCCACCTGCAACAACACAGATGCGCAGTATTTT
>TRBV12-3/TRBV12-4|.|TRBJ1-1|.
CASSLSGATEAFF
TGTGCCAGCAGCCTTTCAGGGGCCACTGAAGCTTTCTTC
>TRBV14|.|TRBJ1-6|.
CASSHLGVNSPLHF
TGTGCCAGCAGCCACTTAGGGGTAAATTCACCCCTCCACTTC
>TRBV30|.|TRBJ1-6|.
CAWRWQSSNSPLHF
TGTGCCTGGAGATGGCAGTCAAGTAATTCACCCCTCCACTTT
>TRBV11-1|TRBD2|TRBJ2-1|.
CARSAGEPNEQFF
TGTGCAAGGAGCGCGGGAGAGCCGAATGAGCAGTTCTTC
>TRBV29-1|.|TRBJ1-1|.
CSVESGVAEAFF
TGTAGCGTTGAATCCGGGGTCGCTGAAGCTTTCTTT
>TRBV11-1|.|TRBJ2-1|.
CASNLSRGLTVNEQFF
TGTGCCAGCAACTTAAGCAGGGGACTGACGGTTAATGAGCAGTTCTTC
>TRBV11-2|.|TRBJ2-3|.
CASSLFAAEVSTDTQYF
TGTGCCAGCAGCTTATTTGCGGCCGAAGTCAGTACAGATACGCAGTATTTT
>TRBV5-4|.|TRBJ1-1|few
CVSRIGLNTEAFF
TGTGTCAGCAGAATAGGGCTGAACACTGAAGCTTTCTTT
>TRBV28|.|TRBJ1-1|many
CASTGRDTEAFF
TGTGCCAGCACAGGGAGGGACACTGAAGCTTTCTTT
>TRBV6-1|TRBD2|TRBJ2-1|few
CASRGALAGLYEQFF
TGTGCCAGCAGAGGGGCACTAGCGGGGCTTTATGAGCAATTCTTC
>TRBV5-4|TRBD2|TRBJ2-1|.
CASSGLAASSYSEQFF
TGTGCCAGCAGCGGACTAGCGGCTAGCTCCTACAGTGAGCAGTTCTTC
>TRBV11-2|.|TRBJ2-1|.
CAGSLDRGGRFCNEQFF
TGTGCCGGCAGCTTAGATAGGGGGGGGAGGTTCTGCAATGAGCAGTTCTTC
>TRBV5-1|.|TRBJ2-1|once
CASSLLAREISEQFF
TGCGCCAGCAGTTTGCTAGCGAGAGAAATTAGTGAGCAGTTCTTC